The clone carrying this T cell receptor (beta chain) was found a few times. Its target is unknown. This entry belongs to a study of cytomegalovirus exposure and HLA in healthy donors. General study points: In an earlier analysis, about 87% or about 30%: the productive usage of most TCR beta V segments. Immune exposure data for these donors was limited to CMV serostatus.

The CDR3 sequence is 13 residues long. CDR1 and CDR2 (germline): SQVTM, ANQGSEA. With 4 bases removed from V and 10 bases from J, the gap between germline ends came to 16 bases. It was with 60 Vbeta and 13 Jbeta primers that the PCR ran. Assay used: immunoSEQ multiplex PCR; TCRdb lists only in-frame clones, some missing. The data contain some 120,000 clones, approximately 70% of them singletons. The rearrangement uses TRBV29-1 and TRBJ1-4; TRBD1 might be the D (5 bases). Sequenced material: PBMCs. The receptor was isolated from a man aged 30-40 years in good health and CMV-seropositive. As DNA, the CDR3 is TGCAGCGTTGTGCTCGGGCAGGGAGGAAAACTGTTTTTT. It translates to CSVVLGQGGKLFF.